The clone carrying this TCR beta chain appeared many times. The antigen remains undetermined. The V and J ends lost 2 bases and 6 bases, in that order; junction bases with no gene match: 8. CDR3 length: 15 amino acids. These data come from a study of T-cell memory formation after mild COVID-19. The wider study: Largely, the TCR clusters proved donor specific. General study results and limits: Later expanders leaned CD4+, whereas clones that contracted between day 15 and 85 were balanced CD4/CD8.

TCRdb independently ran MiXCR on the 5' RACE reads; one entry per CDR3 protein. The table lists approximately 350,000 distinct CDR3 sequences, approximately 15% of them singletons, with around 21% in the top ten. The rearrangement joins TRBV12-3 or TRBV12-4 to TRBJ1-1; 8 nucleotides line up with TRBD1. The sequencing sample was made of PBMCs or a T cell subset sorted from them (not recorded which). The TCR was taken from a man younger than 30 who had mild COVID-19 (a few samples of this study predate the infection). Cell type and time point are not known. The CDR3 region has the DNA TGTGCCAGCAGTTTAACCGACAGGGGTTGGCCTGAAGCTTTCTTT. This encodes CASSLTDRGWPEAFF.